This passage covers 9 T cell receptor beta chains from one sample sequenced in a study of shared clonotypes between healthy human individuals (dated by TCRdb to between 2020 and 2021). The method behind the library was the immunoSEQ multiplex PCR assay. TCRdb mirrors the immuneACCESS table, restricted to in-frame sequences. Some clones are absent from its copies; in checked studies, under half trace to an unresolved V gene, and the reason for the others is unknown. The sample contains around 2.1 million clones, 90% to 95% of them found a single time. The ten largest clonotypes hold 1.5% to 2% of the sample. CD8 naive samples consisted of CD45RO-negative cells that were positively selected for CCR7, yielding a CD45RA+CCR7+ population without TemRA cells. The sequenced sample was naive CD8+ T cells from PBMCs. This specimen's cell subset or site label, interpreted: CD45RA+CCR7+. Receptors were obtained from a man between 18 and 35 years old in good health. Some clones in this sample may be carry-over from other donors' samples.

The chain carries TRBV9 and TRBJ2-1; D is undetermined. Germline assignment: CDR1 SGDLS and CDR2 YYNGEE. The CDR3 contains 13 residues. Trimming removed 3 bases at V and 6 bases at J, with 10 bases between. CDR3 residues: CASSALRSNEQFF. The CDR3 bases are TGTGCCAGCAGCGCCCTCAGATCCAATGAGCAGTTCTTC. Full variable domain (rest looked up from reference TRBV9 and TRBJ2-1): DSGVTQTPKHLITATGQRVTLRCSPRSGDLSVYWYQQSLDQGLQFLIQYYNGEERAKGNILERFSAQQFPDLHSELNLSSLELGDSALYFCASSALRSNEQFFGPGTRLTVL.

The rearrangement uses TRBV5-1 and TRBJ1-4; 8 positions agree with TRBD1. V shed 0 bases and J 7 bases; nucleotides not matched to a gene: 8. Looked up from germline, CDR1 is SGHRS and CDR2 is YFSETQ. The CDR3 length is 16 residues. The CDR3 DNA sequence: TGCGCCAGCAGCTTGGCGGACAGGGTGGCGCCTGAAAAACTGTTTTTT. Protein sequence: CASSLADRVAPEKLFF. Supplemented by reference TRBV5-1 and TRBJ1-4, the full variable domain reads KAGVTQTPRYLIKTRGQQVTLSCSPISGHRSVSWYQQTPGQGLQFLFEYFSETQRNKGNFPGRFSGRQFSNSRSEMNVSTLELGDSALYLCASSLADRVAPEKLFFGSGTQLSVL.

The chain recombines TRBV9 with TRBJ2-1; 7 bases fit TRBD2. Trimming removed 8 bases from V and 2 bases from J; junction bases left unmatched: 10. The CDR3 has 15 residues. Per the germline V gene, CDR1 is SGDLS and CDR2 is YYNGEE. The CDR3 coding sequence is TGTGCCAGTAGAGGAGGCGGGGGTGCCTACAATGAGCAGTTCTTC. Translating gives CASRGGGGAYNEQFF.

The DNA for the CDR3 is TGCGCCAGCAGCTTGGCGAGGGCCCCGCGCACCGGGGAGCTGTTTTTT. Amino acids: CASSLARAPRTGELFF. The chain uses TRBV5-1 and TRBJ2-2, with D possibly matching TRBD2 (5 bases). Per germline, CDR1 SGHRS and CDR2 YFSETQ. V lost 0 bases and J 4 bases, leaving 13 bases between the germline ends. CDR3 length equals 16 residues.

This clone was seen just once. This sequence joins TRBV14 and TRBJ1-4; D may be TRBD1 (5 bases). This CDR3 comprises 15 residues. Per the germline V gene, CDR1 is SGHDN and CDR2 is FVKESK. V shed 0 bases and J shed 4 bases, with 9 bases lying between them. This chain's CDR3 is CASSQDRGRNEKLFF. CDR3 DNA: TGTGCCAGCAGCCAAGATCGGGGCCGTAATGAAAAACTGTTTTTT.

The chain joins TRBV4-1 to TRBJ1-2; possible D gene TRBD1, 5 bases. V was pared by 0 bases and J by 4 bases, with 12 bases between. The CDR3 runs 15 residues. CDR1 and CDR2 (germline): MGHRA, YSYEKL. The CDR3 spells CASSQDRGLGYGYTF. The CDR3 nucleotides are TGCGCCAGCAGCCAAGATAGGGGACTTGGCTATGGCTACACCTTC.

This sequence joins TRBV11-2 and TRBJ2-3, with TRBD1 as a possible D gene (5 bases). There are 16 residues in the CDR3. Germline V lookup: CDR1 SGHAT, CDR2 FQNNGV. The V and J ends lost 1 base and 3 bases respectively, with 14 bases between them. The CDR3 DNA reads TGTGCCAGCAGCTTAGTAATTAGGGGAATGACAGATACGCAGTATTTT. Protein: CASSLVIRGMTDTQYF.

The chain carries TRBV28 and TRBJ1-1; D unclear. The CDR3 extends over 16 amino acids. V lost 3 bases and J lost 7, with 21 bases in between. The germline V gene encodes CDR1 MDHEN and CDR2 SYDVKM. In nucleotides, the CDR3 is TGTGCCAGCAGTTTGAGGTTAGTTGTACGGGGAGGTGAAGCTTTCTTT. This gives the protein CASSLRLVVRGGEAFF.

V gene TRBV6-4 combines with J gene TRBJ2-3, with D maybe TRBD2 (6 bases). The CDR3 length is 14 residues. V shed 0 bases and J shed 4 bases, with 8 bases lying between them. The germline V gene has CDR1 MRHNA and CDR2 SNTAGT. The CDR3 DNA follows: TGTGCCAGCAGTGACTCGAGCGGGTCAGATACGCAGTATTTT. It translates to CASSDSSGSDTQYF.